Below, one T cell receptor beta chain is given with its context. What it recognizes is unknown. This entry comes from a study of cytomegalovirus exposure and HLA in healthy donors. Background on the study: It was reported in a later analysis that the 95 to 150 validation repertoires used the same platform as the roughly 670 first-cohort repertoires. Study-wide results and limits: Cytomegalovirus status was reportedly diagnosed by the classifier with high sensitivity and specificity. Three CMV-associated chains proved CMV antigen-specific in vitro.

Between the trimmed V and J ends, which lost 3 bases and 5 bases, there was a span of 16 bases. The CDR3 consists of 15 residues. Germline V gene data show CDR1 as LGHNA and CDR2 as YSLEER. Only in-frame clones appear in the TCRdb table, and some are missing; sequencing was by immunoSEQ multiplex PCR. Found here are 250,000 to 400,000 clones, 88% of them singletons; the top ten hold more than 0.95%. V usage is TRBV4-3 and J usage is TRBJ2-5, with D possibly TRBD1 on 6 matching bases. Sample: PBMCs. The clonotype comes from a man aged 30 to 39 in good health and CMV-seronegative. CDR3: CASSQATGRWETQYF. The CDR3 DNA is TGCGCCAGCAGCCAGGCAACAGGGAGATGGGAGACCCAGTACTTC.